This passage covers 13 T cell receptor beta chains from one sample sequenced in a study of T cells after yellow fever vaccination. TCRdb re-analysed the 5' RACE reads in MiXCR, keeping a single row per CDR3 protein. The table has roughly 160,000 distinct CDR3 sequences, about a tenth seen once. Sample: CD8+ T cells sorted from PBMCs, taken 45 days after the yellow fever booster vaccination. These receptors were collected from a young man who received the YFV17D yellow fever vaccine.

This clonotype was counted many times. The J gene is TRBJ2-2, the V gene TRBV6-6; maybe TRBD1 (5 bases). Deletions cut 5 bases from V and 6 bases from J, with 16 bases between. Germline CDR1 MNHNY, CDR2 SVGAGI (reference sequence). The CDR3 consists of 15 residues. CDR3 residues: CASSPPPGFAGELFF. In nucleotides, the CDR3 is TGTGCCAGCAGTCCCCCCCCAGGGTTTGCCGGGGAGCTGTTTTTT.

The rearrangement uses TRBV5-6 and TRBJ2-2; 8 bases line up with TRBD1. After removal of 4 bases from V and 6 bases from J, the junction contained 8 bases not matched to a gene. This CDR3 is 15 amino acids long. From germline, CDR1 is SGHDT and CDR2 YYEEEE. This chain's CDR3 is CASSRGAGGPGELFF. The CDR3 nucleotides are TGTGCCAGCAGCCGTGGGGCAGGGGGCCCCGGGGAGCTGTTTTTT.

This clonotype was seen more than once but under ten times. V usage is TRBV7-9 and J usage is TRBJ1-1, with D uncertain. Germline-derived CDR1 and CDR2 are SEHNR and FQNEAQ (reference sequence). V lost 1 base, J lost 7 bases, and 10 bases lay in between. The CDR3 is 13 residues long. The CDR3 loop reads CASSLEGEVEAFF. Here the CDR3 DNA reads TGTGCCAGCAGCTTAGAGGGTGAGGTTGAAGCTTTCTTT.

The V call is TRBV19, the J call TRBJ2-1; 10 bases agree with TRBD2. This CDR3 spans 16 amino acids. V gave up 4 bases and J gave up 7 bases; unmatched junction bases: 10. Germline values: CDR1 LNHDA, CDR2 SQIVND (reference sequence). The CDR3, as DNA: TGTGCCAGTAGTAGACTTCTAGCGGGGGCCTCGAATGAGCAGTTCTTC. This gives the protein CASSRLLAGASNEQFF.

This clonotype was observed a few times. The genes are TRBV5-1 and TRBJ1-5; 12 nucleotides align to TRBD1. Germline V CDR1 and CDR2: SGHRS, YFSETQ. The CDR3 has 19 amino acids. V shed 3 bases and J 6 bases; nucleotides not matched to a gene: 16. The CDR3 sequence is CASSSPQSSGTGGTQPQHF. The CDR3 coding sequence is TGCGCCAGCAGCTCGCCTCAATCATCAGGGACAGGGGGCACTCAGCCCCAGCATTTT.

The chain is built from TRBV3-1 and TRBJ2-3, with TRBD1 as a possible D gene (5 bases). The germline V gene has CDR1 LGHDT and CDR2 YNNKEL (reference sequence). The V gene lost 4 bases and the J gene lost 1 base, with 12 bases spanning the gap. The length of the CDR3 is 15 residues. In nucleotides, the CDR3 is TGTGCCAGCAGCCCCACAGGATTCCGCACAGATACGCAGTATTTT. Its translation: CASSPTGFRTDTQYF.

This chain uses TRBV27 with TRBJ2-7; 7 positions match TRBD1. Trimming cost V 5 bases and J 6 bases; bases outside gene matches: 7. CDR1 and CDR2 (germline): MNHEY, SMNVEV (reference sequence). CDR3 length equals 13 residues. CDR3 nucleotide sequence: TGTGCCAGCAGTCCGGGGACAGTAGCCGAGCAGTACGTC. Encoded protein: CASSPGTVAEQYV.

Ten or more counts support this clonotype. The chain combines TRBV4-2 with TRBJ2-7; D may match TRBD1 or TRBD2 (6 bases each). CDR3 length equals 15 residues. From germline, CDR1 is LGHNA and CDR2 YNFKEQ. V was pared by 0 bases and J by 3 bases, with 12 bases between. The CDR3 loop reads CASSQEGASVYEQYF. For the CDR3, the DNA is TGTGCCAGCAGCCAAGAGGGGGCTAGCGTCTACGAGCAGTACTTC.

CDR3 sequence reads: CASTQDWVGNTEAFF. CDR3 in DNA: TGTGCCAGCACCCAGGACTGGGTGGGGAACACTGAAGCTTTCTTT. J is TRBJ1-1 and V is TRBV7-8; unclear D gene. The CDR3 contains 15 residues. Germline values: CDR1 SGHVS, CDR2 FQNEAQ. The V end lost 7 bases, the J end lost 1 base, and 16 bases lay between the germline ends.

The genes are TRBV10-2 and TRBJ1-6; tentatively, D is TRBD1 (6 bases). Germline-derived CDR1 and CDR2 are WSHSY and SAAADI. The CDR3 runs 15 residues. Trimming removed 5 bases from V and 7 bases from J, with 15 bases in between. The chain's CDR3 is CASSRGGAGNSPLHF. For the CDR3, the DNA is TGCGCCAGCAGTCGGGGGGGCGCTGGGAATTCACCCCTCCACTTT.

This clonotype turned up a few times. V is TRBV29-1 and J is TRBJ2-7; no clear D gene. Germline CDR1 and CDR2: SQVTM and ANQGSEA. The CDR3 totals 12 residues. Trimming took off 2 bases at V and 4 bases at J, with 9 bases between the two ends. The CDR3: CSVELGKYEQYF. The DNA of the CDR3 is TGCAGCGTTGAATTGGGCAAATACGAGCAGTACTTC.

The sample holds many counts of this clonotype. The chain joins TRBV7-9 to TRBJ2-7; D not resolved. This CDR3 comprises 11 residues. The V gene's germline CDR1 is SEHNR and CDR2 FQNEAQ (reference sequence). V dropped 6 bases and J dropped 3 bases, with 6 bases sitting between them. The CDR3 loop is CASSSLYEQYF. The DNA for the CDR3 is TGTGCCAGCAGTAGCCTCTACGAGCAGTACTTC.

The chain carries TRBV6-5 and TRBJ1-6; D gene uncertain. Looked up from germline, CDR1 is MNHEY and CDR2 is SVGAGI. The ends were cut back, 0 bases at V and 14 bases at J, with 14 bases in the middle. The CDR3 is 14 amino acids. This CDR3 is CASSYSGSAPALHF. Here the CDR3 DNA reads TGTGCCAGCAGTTACTCCGGTTCTGCGCCGGCCCTCCACTTT.